Listed below are T cell receptor beta chains from one sample, sequenced in a study of naive and memory T cell subsets. In TCRdb, the UMI-ligation and nested PCR reads were re-called with MiXCR into one record per CDR3 protein. This table holds around 17,000 distinct CDR3 sequences, roughly 10% found once. Sequencing used central memory CD8+ T cells from blood. The origin of the receptors is a human donor in good health. The CDR3 runs from the conserved cysteine through the conserved F or W. The D gene is left open where the match is weak. A row's size may be missing; if present it is once, few, many or a size class.

size	V	D	J	DNA	CDR3
many	TRBV24-1	TRBD1	TRBJ2-3	TGTGCCACCAGTGATCTGGGACAGGGCAATTCAGATACGCAGTATTTT	CATSDLGQGNSDTQYF
medium-sized	TRBV9	.	TRBJ2-7	TGTGCCAGCAGCGTATCAACGACCTACGAGCAGTACTTC	CASSVSTTYEQYF
few	TRBV6-2/TRBV6-3	.	TRBJ2-7	TGTGCCAGCACATTACGCTTTGAGGTGGCCTACGAGCAGTACTTC	CASTLRFEVAYEQYF
.	TRBV4-3	.	TRBJ1-2	TGCGCCAGCAGCCACACATTGGAATCTCCCTATGGCTACACCTTC	CASSHTLESPYGYTF
.	TRBV4-3	.	TRBJ2-1	TGCGCCAGCAGCGCGGGACCGAGCTCCTACAATGAGCAGTTCTTC	CASSAGPSSYNEQFF
few	TRBV7-8	.	TRBJ2-7	TGTGCCAGCAGCTTAGCAGGTTCGTCGGTCTACGAGCAGTACTTC	CASSLAGSSVYEQYF
many	TRBV20-1	TRBD2	TRBJ2-3	TGCAGTGCTAGAAGGCTAGCGGAAAGCACAGATACGCAGTATTTT	CSARRLAESTDTQYF
few	TRBV6-1	TRBD1	TRBJ2-7	TGTGCCAGCAGTTCAGGGACAGCGAGCTCCTACGAGCAGTACTTC	CASSSGTASSYEQYF
few	TRBV4-1	.	TRBJ1-1	TGCGCCAGCAGCCTGACTTCCAGTTGGGCAGAAGAAGCTTTCTTT	CASSLTSSWAEEAFF
many	TRBV20-1	TRBD1	TRBJ1-5	TGCAGTGCTACGCGATGGGACAGGGGGGGCAATCAGCCCCAGCATTTT	CSATRWDRGGNQPQHF
few	TRBV4-2	.	TRBJ2-7	TGTGCCAGCAGCCAAACGGGACGGACCTCCTACGAGCAGTACTTC	CASSQTGRTSYEQYF
many	TRBV28	.	TRBJ2-7	TGTGCCAGCAGTCCCCTGTCCGCCTACGAGCAGTACTTC	CASSPLSAYEQYF
few	TRBV11-3	.	TRBJ1-1	TGTGCCAGCAGCTCCGGACGGGGGCGGGCTCCCAACACTGAAGCTTTCTTT	CASSSGRGRAPNTEAFF
many	TRBV18	TRBD1	TRBJ2-7	TGTGCCAGCTCAGAATTCCTGGACAGGGGCCGAGCGGGGTACGAGCAGTACTTC	CASSEFLDRGRAGYEQYF
.	TRBV14	.	TRBJ1-2	TGTGCCAGCAGCCCAGCGAGGAGGGATGGCTACACCTTC	CASSPARRDGYTF
many	TRBV6-2/TRBV6-3	TRBD1	TRBJ2-4	TGTGCCAGCAGTCCCCCCGGGACAGGACAAAACATTCAGTACTTC	CASSPPGTGQNIQYF
.	TRBV28	TRBD2	TRBJ2-7	TGTGCCAGCAGCTCACGGACTAGCGGGAGCTCGGAGCAGTACTTC	CASSSRTSGSSEQYF
.	TRBV5-4	.	TRBJ2-1	TGTGCCAGCAGCCAACAAAACAGGGCTCATGAGCAGTTCTTC	CASSQQNRAHEQFF
few	TRBV13	.	TRBJ2-7	TGTGCCAGCAGCTCGGGCGGAGGTCCTTACGAGCAGTACTTC	CASSSGGGPYEQYF
many	TRBV6-2/TRBV6-3	.	TRBJ2-5	TGTGCCAGCAGTTACTCGGAAGCAGGAGAGACCCAGTACTTC	CASSYSEAGETQYF
many	TRBV11-2	TRBD1	TRBJ2-7	TGTGCCAGCAGCTTTGGGGACAGCTCCTACGAGCAGTACTTC	CASSFGDSSYEQYF
many	TRBV10-3	TRBD2	TRBJ2-1	TGTGCCATCAGTGAGTTCCAGCGGGGGACCCCCTACAATGAGCAGTTCTTC	CAISEFQRGTPYNEQFF
many	TRBV6-2/TRBV6-3	.	TRBJ2-4	TGTGCCAGCAGCACTACCGGGACGGTGTCCTTTTTCATTCAGTACTTC	CASSTTGTVSFFIQYF
.	TRBV3-1	TRBD1	TRBJ1-2	TGTGCCAGCAGCGAAGACAGGGGATACTATGGCTACACCTTC	CASSEDRGYYGYTF
.	TRBV4-3	.	TRBJ2-1	TGCGCCAGCAGCCAAGATACCGGGGGTCCCTACAATGAGCAGTTCTTC	CASSQDTGGPYNEQFF
.	TRBV2	.	TRBJ2-1	TGTGCCAGCATTACCGGGACTGGCTACAATGAGCAGTTCTTC	CASITGTGYNEQFF
few	TRBV19	TRBD1	TRBJ2-1	TGTGCCAGTAGTATTCGGGACAGGCAAAACTATGAGCAGTTCTTC	CASSIRDRQNYEQFF
.	TRBV6-2/TRBV6-3	TRBD2	TRBJ2-1	TGTGCCAGCAGTTACCGAGGGACTAGCAGTTTGGATGAGCAGTTCTTC	CASSYRGTSSLDEQFF
many	TRBV29-1	.	TRBJ1-1	TGCAGCGTAGGCCAGACGAACACTGAAGCTTTCTTT	CSVGQTNTEAFF
few	TRBV27	.	TRBJ1-1	TGTGCCAGCAGTTTAAGAAGGGGCCTGAACACTGAAGCTTTCTTT	CASSLRRGLNTEAFF
.	TRBV12-3/TRBV12-4	.	TRBJ2-6	TGTGCCAGCAGGCCAAGCTGGGGGGCCAACGTCCTGACTTTC	CASRPSWGANVLTF
few	TRBV28	.	TRBJ2-1	TGTGCCAGCTCTAAGGGCCGTGAGCAGTTCTTC	CASSKGREQFF
few	TRBV27	.	TRBJ1-1	TGTGCCAGCAGTTTATCGGCGGGGACTGAAGCTTTCTTT	CASSLSAGTEAFF
medium-sized	TRBV4-2	.	TRBJ1-5	TGTGCCAGCAGCCAAGAACTCACGGGGCAGCCCCAGCATTTT	CASSQELTGQPQHF
many	TRBV10-3	.	TRBJ1-1	TGTGCCATCAGTGTGGGCGGAACGAACACTGAAGCTTTCTTT	CAISVGGTNTEAFF
many	TRBV6-4	TRBD2	TRBJ2-3	TGTGCCAGCAGTACTGGGACTAGCGGACACACAGATACGCAGTATTTT	CASSTGTSGHTDTQYF
.	TRBV27	.	TRBJ2-1	TGTGCCACCTTTTACGGGCCAACCTACAATGAGCAGTTCTTC	CATFYGPTYNEQFF
.	TRBV4-3	TRBD2	TRBJ2-2	TGCGCCAGCAGCCGGACTAGCGGGGGGGCCGGGGAGCTGTTTTTT	CASSRTSGGAGELFF
.	TRBV6-1	TRBD1	TRBJ2-7	TGTGCCACCATCGGGACAGGACTCTACGAGCAGTACTTC	CATIGTGLYEQYF
many	TRBV4-3	.	TRBJ2-1	TGCGCCAGCAGCCAAGATCTAGGTGAGGCTTACAATGAGCAGTTCTTC	CASSQDLGEAYNEQFF
few	TRBV6-1	.	TRBJ2-1	TGTGCCAGCAGTGTTTGGGGACCGGACAATGAGCAGTTCTTC	CASSVWGPDNEQFF
.	TRBV27	.	TRBJ1-6	TGTGCCAGCAGTTACCGGGACGGTAATTCACCCCTCCACTTT	CASSYRDGNSPLHF
many	TRBV7-2	.	TRBJ2-7	TGTGCCAGCAGCCTATACACTTCCAGCTACGAGCAGTACTTC	CASSLYTSSYEQYF
few	TRBV20-1	.	TRBJ2-5	TGCAGTGCTAGAGATTATCAGCGGATCCAAGAGACCCAGTACTTC	CSARDYQRIQETQYF
few	TRBV12-3/TRBV12-4	.	TRBJ1-1	TGTGCCAGCAGTTTCGGGGTCCCTGAAGCTTTCTTT	CASSFGVPEAFF
few	TRBV6-5	.	TRBJ1-2	TGTGCCAGCAGCTCTCTCTCCCCACACTATGGCTACACCTTC	CASSSLSPHYGYTF
many	TRBV10-3	TRBD1	TRBJ2-3	TGTGCCATCAGTGACGGACAGGATAGCACAGATACGCAGTATTTT	CAISDGQDSTDTQYF
many	TRBV6-1	TRBD2	TRBJ2-1	TGTGCTGGGAGCGGGGAGTCCTACAATGAGCAGTTCTTC	CAGSGESYNEQFF
few	TRBV6-2/TRBV6-3	.	TRBJ2-5	TGTGCCAGCAGTTACGGGGGTGGAAGTCAAGAGACCCAGTACTTC	CASSYGGGSQETQYF
few	TRBV27	.	TRBJ2-3	TGTGCCAGCAGTACTAGAACTACTAGCACAGATACGCAGTATTTT	CASSTRTTSTDTQYF
.	TRBV4-3	.	TRBJ2-5	TGCGCCAGCAGCCAAGGGGTCCGGCGGGGAGAGACCCAGTACTTC	CASSQGVRRGETQYF
.	TRBV6-2/TRBV6-3	.	TRBJ2-7	TGTGCCAGCAGTTTCGGGGCCCAGTACGAGCAGTACTTC	CASSFGAQYEQYF
few	TRBV6-2/TRBV6-3	.	TRBJ1-5	TGTGCCAGCAGTTACGACAGCAATCAGCCCCAGCATTTT	CASSYDSNQPQHF
many	TRBV4-3	.	TRBJ2-1	TGCGCCAGCAGCCAAGCGGGTGGGTGGGATGAGCAGTTCTTC	CASSQAGGWDEQFF
few	TRBV9	TRBD2	TRBJ2-5	TGTGCCAGCAGTACCAGCGGGGGCCCCCAAGAGACCCAGTACTTC	CASSTSGGPQETQYF